This passage covers 12 T cell receptor beta chains from one sample sequenced in a study of T cell responses to AZD1222 COVID-19 vaccine. Assay used: immunoSEQ multiplex PCR; TCRdb lists only in-frame clones, some missing. The table includes 150,000 to 200,000 clones, about 90% detected once. This specimen was peripheral blood, taken on day 0 of MenACWY control vaccination. The receptors were gathered from an adult in good health.

The V gene is TRBV9, the J gene TRBJ2-1; 10 bases fit TRBD2. V shed 3 bases, J shed 6 bases, and the junction held 6 bases outside the gene matches. Germline values: CDR1 SGDLS, CDR2 YYNGEE. CDR3 length: 15 residues. The CDR3 coding sequence is TGTGCCAGCAGCGCCTCTAGCGGGAGCCCCAATGAGCAGTTCTTC. This sequence encodes CASSASSGSPNEQFF.

The gene calls are TRBV6-2 or TRBV6-3 and TRBJ2-7; no firm D call. Germline V lookup: CDR1 MNHEY, CDR2 SVGEGT. This CDR3 is built from 13 residues. The V gene lost 4 bases and the J gene lost 3 bases, with 10 bases spanning the gap. CDR3 region: CASSFGVLYEQYF. The CDR3 coding sequence is TGTGCCAGCAGTTTTGGAGTTCTCTACGAGCAGTACTTC.

V and J are TRBV5-5 and TRBJ2-3; perhaps TRBD1 as D (5 bases). The CDR3 runs 15 residues. The ends were cut back, 3 bases at V and 4 bases at J, with 15 bases in the middle. Germline assignment: CDR1 SGHKS and CDR2 YYEKEE (reference sequence). CDR3 DNA sequence: TGTGCCAGCAGCTCTGGACACCTCCTCCCAGATACGCAGTATTTT. Its protein is CASSSGHLLPDTQYF.

The chain couples TRBV5-1 to TRBJ2-5; D not resolved. Looked up from germline, CDR1 is SGHRS and CDR2 is YFSETQ. This CDR3 is built from 15 residues. Trimming removed 2 bases at V and 2 bases at J, with 13 bases between. In nucleotides, the CDR3 is TGCGCCAGCAGCTTCGCAGGTTCATATCAAGAGACCCAGTACTTC. It translates to CASSFAGSYQETQYF.

J is TRBJ1-1 and V is TRBV11-2; D not certain. The CDR3 length is 14 residues. CDR1 and CDR2 (germline): SGHAT, FQNNGV. The V gene lost 2 bases and the J gene lost 2 bases, with 9 bases spanning the gap. The CDR3 DNA reads TGTGCCAGCAGCTTATTCCAGGCTAACACTGAAGCTTTCTTT. Translating it yields CASSLFQANTEAFF.

This rearrangement joins TRBV2 to TRBJ1-2; D not resolved. The CDR3 runs to 11 residues. The ends were cut back, 9 bases at V and 8 bases at J, with 13 bases in the middle. Germline V gene data show CDR1 as SNHLY and CDR2 as FYNNEI. CDR3 DNA: TGTGCCAGTAGCAAGTCTTACGGCTACACCTTC. Its protein is CASSKSYGYTF.

The chain carries TRBV18 and TRBJ2-6, with D possibly being TRBD1 (6 bases). The CDR3 runs to 18 residues. V lost 5 bases and J 4 bases, leaving 21 bases between the germline ends. Germline CDR1 reads KGHSH; CDR2 reads LQKENI. The CDR3 sequence: CASSTSAGGLGGANVLTF. CDR3 in DNA: TGTGCCAGCTCAACTTCGGCTGGGGGCCTGGGAGGGGCCAACGTCCTGACTTTC. Supplemented by reference TRBV18 and TRBJ2-6, the full variable domain reads NAGVMQNPRHLVRRRGQEARLRCSPMKGHSHVYWYRQLPEEGLKFMVYLQKENIIDESGMPKERFSAEFPKEGPSILRIQQVVRGDSAAYFCASSTSAGGLGGANVLTFGAGSRLTVL.

The gene calls are TRBV6-5 and TRBJ2-7; D may be TRBD1 (6 bases). CDR1 MNHEY and CDR2 SVGAGI come from the germline V gene. The CDR3 consists of 11 residues. V was clipped by 6 bases and J by 5 bases, with 8 bases between them. The CDR3 sequence is CASSPGDEQYF. The DNA for the CDR3 is TGTGCCAGCAGCCCAGGGGACGAGCAGTACTTC.

The chain recombines TRBV24-1 with TRBJ2-1, with 11 bases fitting TRBD2. The CDR3 spans 15 residues. Germline CDR1 is KGHDR and CDR2 is SFDVKD. The ends lost 4 bases at V and 8 bases at J; junction bases unmatched: 6. CDR3: CATSETSGSIYEQFF. Here the CDR3 DNA reads TGTGCCACCAGTGAAACTAGCGGGAGTATCTATGAGCAGTTCTTC.

The chain recombines TRBV18 with TRBJ2-7, with 8 bases lining up with TRBD1. J gave up 4 bases and V 2 bases, and 4 bases lay outside the gene matches. Germline V gene lookup returns CDR1 KGHSH and CDR2 LQKENI. The CDR3 loop spans 14 amino acids. As DNA, the CDR3 is TGTGCCAGCTCACCAGGGGGACAGGAATACGAGCAGTACTTC. Its protein product is CASSPGGQEYEQYF.

The rearrangement joins TRBV5-1 to TRBJ1-1; D is uncertain. The V end was cut by 2 bases, the J end by 2 bases, with 7 bases between. The CDR3 sequence is 13 residues long. CDR1 SGHRS and CDR2 YFSETQ come from the germline V gene. In DNA, the CDR3 is TGCGCCAGCAGCTTTATAGTCAACACTGAAGCTTTCTTT. Translating it yields CASSFIVNTEAFF.

This clone was recorded once. The chain carries TRBV27 and TRBJ1-4; TRBD1 aligns across 8 bases. Germline CDR1 MNHEY, CDR2 SMNVEV (reference sequence). This CDR3 comprises 15 residues. The J segment lost 8 bases and the V segment lost 5 bases, leaving 10 bases of the junction unmatched. The CDR3 protein is CASSDLGTGREKLFF. The CDR3 DNA is TGTGCCAGCAGTGACCTTGGGACAGGAAGGGAAAAACTGTTTTTT.